These T cell receptor beta chains were read from a single sample in a study of response to subunit inactivated influenza vaccine. TCRdb used MiXCR to reprocess the RT-PCR reads, holding one entry per CDR3 protein. The table lists under 200,000 distinct CDR3 sequences, around 10% of them singletons. Sequenced here: CD8+ T cells sorted from PBMCs, sampled about 24 months after vaccination. The receptors derive from a man aged 45-69 years who received an inactivated influenza vaccine. The CDR3 runs from the conserved cysteine through the conserved F or W. The order of the fields is clone size, V gene, CDR3 protein. Where a row states a size, it is once, few, many or the class of an expanded clone; other rows omit it.

clone_size: few; v_call: TRBV12-3/TRBV12-4; cdr3_aa: CASSLGGSGNTIYF
clone_size: few; v_call: TRBV6-5; cdr3_aa: CASSYEREGLYEQYF
clone_size: NA; v_call: TRBV6-1; cdr3_aa: CASSVGLAPSAEQYF
clone_size: few; v_call: TRBV12-3/TRBV12-4; cdr3_aa: CASSPPGQGAGGYTF
clone_size: NA; v_call: TRBV20-1; cdr3_aa: CSANTGGTEAFF
clone_size: many; v_call: TRBV20-1; cdr3_aa: CSALSVTSGPYNEQFF
clone_size: NA; v_call: TRBV20-1; cdr3_aa: CSAYRKTYEQYF
clone_size: many; v_call: TRBV5-1; cdr3_aa: CASSLKQGTTGELFF
clone_size: NA; v_call: TRBV5-5; cdr3_aa: CASSPTGDPNQPQHF
clone_size: many; v_call: TRBV4-2; cdr3_aa: CASSQEEFISSYNEQFF
clone_size: NA; v_call: TRBV5-6; cdr3_aa: CASSLWDATYEQYF
clone_size: few; v_call: TRBV20-1; cdr3_aa: CSASSGGVAQYF
clone_size: few; v_call: TRBV9; cdr3_aa: CASNSGEDTQYF
clone_size: NA; v_call: TRBV5-5; cdr3_aa: CASSFREHQPQHF
clone_size: few; v_call: TRBV4-3; cdr3_aa: CASSQGTSGTGQYF
clone_size: few; v_call: TRBV5-1; cdr3_aa: CASSLAPLDRGSIEAKNIQYF
clone_size: few; v_call: TRBV21-1; cdr3_aa: CASSKARGPRHYEQYF
clone_size: many; v_call: TRBV7-8; cdr3_aa: CASSLIGGPNTGELFF
clone_size: few; v_call: TRBV11-2; cdr3_aa: CASSFPESSGGGIYNEQFF
clone_size: many; v_call: TRBV28; cdr3_aa: CASSPGLAGGHYTQYF
clone_size: few; v_call: TRBV10-2; cdr3_aa: CASSQLAGGPNEQFF
clone_size: NA; v_call: TRBV27; cdr3_aa: CASSLSGGLTEAFF
clone_size: NA; v_call: TRBV14; cdr3_aa: CASSQDISRDQQFF
clone_size: NA; v_call: TRBV5-4; cdr3_aa: CASSLGGSKNIQYF
clone_size: NA; v_call: TRBV7-9; cdr3_aa: CASSQDSPYEQYF
clone_size: many; v_call: TRBV4-3; cdr3_aa: CASSRSGRSPTDTQYF
clone_size: NA; v_call: TRBV20-1; cdr3_aa: CSARSSGTYTDTQYF
clone_size: NA; v_call: TRBV29-1; cdr3_aa: CSATNSGQNYYEQYF
clone_size: NA; v_call: TRBV5-1; cdr3_aa: CASSLGPHVQETQYF
clone_size: NA; v_call: TRBV7-2; cdr3_aa: CASSLAYEQFF
clone_size: NA; v_call: TRBV20-1; cdr3_aa: CSARPQTGGYEQYF
clone_size: NA; v_call: TRBV20-1; cdr3_aa: CSARGDRYTEAFF
clone_size: NA; v_call: TRBV29-1; cdr3_aa: CSVEGIVGDGANVLTF
clone_size: few; v_call: TRBV10-1; cdr3_aa: CASSELGQTVDEQYF
clone_size: NA; v_call: TRBV9; cdr3_aa: CASSANSGNEQFF
clone_size: NA; v_call: TRBV28; cdr3_aa: CASTDRDNSYEQYF
clone_size: many; v_call: TRBV9; cdr3_aa: CASSELAGAVYEQFF
clone_size: many; v_call: TRBV11-2; cdr3_aa: CASTLIIGAHEQFF
clone_size: NA; v_call: TRBV24-1; cdr3_aa: CATSDYPLDRDNEQFF
clone_size: NA; v_call: TRBV20-1; cdr3_aa: CSARARQVNTGELFF
clone_size: few; v_call: TRBV4-3; cdr3_aa: CASSQDTGRDSPLHF
clone_size: NA; v_call: TRBV27; cdr3_aa: CASSLLAPSGVSYEQYF
clone_size: few; v_call: TRBV30; cdr3_aa: CAWSPVMNTEAFF
clone_size: NA; v_call: TRBV28; cdr3_aa: CASGAPGLGSLRGGELFF
clone_size: many; v_call: TRBV7-9; cdr3_aa: CASSFWTFNTGELFF
clone_size: many; v_call: TRBV7-9; cdr3_aa: CASSLGPLLGYNEQFF
clone_size: few; v_call: TRBV4-2; cdr3_aa: CASSQEAGGTNEQFF
clone_size: NA; v_call: TRBV7-9; cdr3_aa: CASSSGTVHQPQHF
clone_size: few; v_call: TRBV28; cdr3_aa: CASSYPTSGSSGELFF
clone_size: NA; v_call: TRBV4-3; cdr3_aa: CASSQAGTGNTGELFF
clone_size: few; v_call: TRBV20-1; cdr3_aa: CSASDSPAMETQYF
clone_size: many; v_call: TRBV7-9; cdr3_aa: CASSLDGSPGEQFF
clone_size: many; v_call: TRBV29-1; cdr3_aa: CSVRGLSYEQYF
clone_size: few; v_call: TRBV11-1; cdr3_aa: CASSSTTWTVSSYNEQFF
clone_size: NA; v_call: TRBV28; cdr3_aa: CASSLGLGSTQETQYF
clone_size: NA; v_call: TRBV11-2; cdr3_aa: CASSFKGAGYGYTF
clone_size: NA; v_call: TRBV2; cdr3_aa: CASRAGLAVYNEQFF
clone_size: NA; v_call: TRBV27; cdr3_aa: CASSLFGEQFF
clone_size: NA; v_call: TRBV7-9; cdr3_aa: CASCQAPGTGELFF